Described below is a single T cell receptor (beta chain) sequence and its context. Its target is not known. Germline V lookup: CDR1 SGHDT, CDR2 YYEEEE. CDR3 length equals 16 residues. After removal of 4 bases from V and 4 bases from J, the junction contained 13 bases not matched to a gene. This sample is part of a study of T cell repertoires in ileal Crohn's disease. Study-level information: About half received postoperative treatment, roughly ten with thiopurines and 18 anti-TNF.

Whole-study results and caveats: Clonality above 26.8% at surgery always came with endoscopic recurrence. Compared with non-smokers, active smokers at surgery showed more clonal expansions. Mucosal expansions were suggested to be mainly CD8 T cells.

Measured with immunoSEQ multiplex PCR; TCRdb has only the in-frame clones, and not every one. The sample comprises roughly 11,000 clones, under 80% of which are singletons, and approximately 4.3% rests with the top ten. The chain has TRBV5-6 and TRBJ1-2; 7 bases line up with TRBD1. The receptor was isolated from an adult with Crohn's disease. Source material: ileal tissue. The CDR3 region is CASSPGTALSGYGYTF. CDR3 nucleotides: TGTGCCAGCAGCCCTGGGACAGCACTCTCGGGCTATGGCTACACCTTC. The variable domain in full, with the rest retrieved from reference TRBV5-6 and TRBJ1-2, is DAGVTQSPTHLIKTRGQQVTLRCSPKSGHDTVSWYQQALGQGPQFIFQYYEEEERQRGNFPDRFSGHQFPNYSSELNVNALLLGDSALYLCASSPGTALSGYGYTFGSGTRLTVV.